Listed below are T cell receptor beta chains from one sample, sequenced in a study of CD8 T cells in Susac syndrome. One entry per CDR3 protein results from TCRdb running MiXCR on the immunoSEQ multiplex PCR reads. The sample includes 140,000 to 150,000 distinct CDR3 sequences, 94% of them seen just once. The sample was CD4+ T cells from PBMCs. Every receptor here comes from a human donor in good health. The CDR3 runs from the conserved cysteine through the conserved F or W. A D gene is named only where the DNA matches it firmly. Expanded clones get a size class; other rows say once, few or many, or leave the size out.

TRBV6-1,-,TRBJ1-5,-,CASSPGEGEQPQHF,TGTGCCAGCAGCCCTGGGGAGGGAGAACAGCCCCAGCATTTT
TRBV30,-,TRBJ2-1,-,CAAPGRGGNEQFF,TGTGCCGCCCCCGGGCGAGGGGGGAATGAGCAGTTCTTC
TRBV5-4,-,TRBJ2-5,-,CASSLEPGEETQYF,TGTGCCAGCAGCTTGGAGCCTGGGGAAGAGACCCAGTACTTC
TRBV20-1,-,TRBJ2-3,-,CSASWEFTDTQYF,TGCAGTGCTAGCTGGGAGTTTACAGATACGCAGTATTTT
TRBV27,TRBD1,TRBJ2-7,once,CASSSRQGANEQYF,TGTGCCAGCAGTTCCCGACAGGGGGCTAACGAGCAGTACTTC
TRBV29-1,TRBD2,TRBJ2-7,once,CSVGEAGEQYF,TGCAGCGTTGGGGAAGCGGGGGAGCAGTACTTC
TRBV20-1,TRBD2,TRBJ2-1,-,CSALLSGLARINEQFF,TGCAGTGCCCTCCTCAGTGGACTAGCGAGAATCAATGAGCAGTTCTTC
TRBV5-6,-,TRBJ2-7,-,CASSPGISYEQYF,TGTGCCAGCAGCCCCGGGATTTCCTACGAGCAGTACTTC
TRBV6-4,-,TRBJ2-2,-,CASSALTGELFF,TGTGCCAGCAGTGCCCTCACCGGGGAGCTGTTTTTT
TRBV28,-,TRBJ2-7,once,CASSLIVSPRGEQYF,TGTGCCAGCAGTTTGATAGTCAGTCCGCGTGGCGAGCAGTACTTC
TRBV5-1,TRBD2,TRBJ2-2,-,CASSLMGGGPWTGELFF,TGCGCCAGCAGCTTGATGGGGGGAGGGCCCTGGACCGGGGAGCTGTTTTTT
TRBV11-2,TRBD1,TRBJ2-1,once,CASSLVGTVYNEQFF,TGTGCCAGCAGCTTAGTGGGGACAGTCTACAATGAGCAGTTCTTC
TRBV29-1,TRBD1,TRBJ2-5,-,CSAPDRVETQYF,TGCAGCGCCCCGGACAGGGTAGAGACCCAGTACTTC
TRBV20-1,TRBD2,TRBJ2-7,once,CSADLRLAGEQYF,TGCAGTGCTGACTTGCGACTAGCGGGAGAGCAGTACTTC
TRBV3-1,-,TRBJ2-1,-,CASSQEGNQFF,TGTGCCAGCAGCCAAGAAGGGAACCAGTTCTTC
TRBV5-1,-,TRBJ2-1,-,CASSLGQVYNEQFF,TGCGCCAGCAGCTTGGGACAGGTCTACAATGAGCAGTTCTTC
TRBV5-1,-,TRBJ2-6,-,CASSLSVAGANVLTF,TGCGCCAGCAGCTTGAGTGTTGCTGGGGCCAACGTCCTGACTTTC
TRBV30,-,TRBJ1-5,-,CACSARSNQPQHF,TGTGCCTGTTCGGCCAGGAGCAATCAGCCCCAGCATTTT
TRBV2,-,TRBJ1-4,-,CASSARDPGKLFF,TGTGCCAGCAGTGCCCGGGACCCGGGAAAACTGTTTTTT
TRBV7-6,-,TRBJ2-2,once,CASSSHPTGELFF,TGTGCCAGCAGCTCACACCCCACCGGGGAGCTGTTTTTT
TRBV30,TRBD1,TRBJ1-1,-,CAWSTDRGWDTEAFF,TGTGCCTGGAGTACCGACAGGGGGTGGGACACTGAAGCTTTCTTT
TRBV3-1,-,TRBJ2-1,-,CASSYRQGGTYNEQFF,TGTGCCAGCAGTTACCGACAGGGAGGGACCTACAATGAGCAGTTCTTC
TRBV20-1,TRBD2,TRBJ2-5,-,CSARSGLAGSETQYF,TGCAGTGCTAGGTCGGGACTAGCGGGATCAGAGACCCAGTACTTC
TRBV4-1,-,TRBJ2-7,-,CASSQGTATYEQYF,TGCGCCAGCAGCCAAGGAACGGCGACCTACGAGCAGTACTTC
TRBV5-4,TRBD1,TRBJ1-1,-,CASSGRQGTEAFF,TGTGCCAGCAGTGGTAGACAGGGAACTGAAGCTTTCTTT
TRBV19,TRBD1,TRBJ2-2,-,CASTPSQGYANTGELFF,TGTGCCAGTACACCTTCACAGGGGTACGCGAACACCGGGGAGCTGTTTTTT
TRBV14,-,TRBJ2-7,-,CASSQDLRSDEQYF,TGTGCCAGCAGCCAAGATCTACGTTCGGACGAGCAGTACTTC
TRBV2,-,TRBJ2-7,-,CASSGLPSSYEQYF,TGTGCCAGCAGTGGACTTCCCAGCTCCTACGAGCAGTACTTC
TRBV3-1,-,TRBJ2-7,once,CASSDINRFSSYEQYF,TGTGCCAGCAGCGACATCAACAGGTTTAGCTCCTACGAGCAGTACTTC
TRBV7-9,TRBD2,TRBJ2-1,-,CASSQLAGPFNEQFF,TGTGCCAGCAGCCAACTAGCGGGCCCATTCAATGAGCAGTTCTTC
TRBV20-1,-,TRBJ1-2,-,CSAREIRGFYGYTF,TGCAGTGCTAGAGAAATAAGAGGATTCTATGGCTACACCTTC
TRBV4-1,-,TRBJ2-1,once,CASSQLDLVSYNEQFF,TGCGCCAGCAGCCAACTGGATCTAGTTTCCTACAATGAGCAGTTCTTC
TRBV3-1,-,TRBJ1-1,-,CASSPRISGTEAFF,TGTGCCAGCAGCCCCAGGATTTCGGGCACTGAAGCTTTCTTT
TRBV10-3,TRBD2,TRBJ2-1,-,CAISPTSGGYNEQFF,TGTGCCATCAGCCCGACTAGCGGGGGATACAATGAGCAGTTCTTC
TRBV18,-,TRBJ1-5,-,CASSPPGSSNQPQHF,TGTGCCAGCTCACCACCTGGGAGCAGCAATCAGCCCCAGCATTTT
TRBV7-9,TRBD2,TRBJ2-7,-,CASSLAPSGDSYEQYF,TGTGCCAGCAGCTTAGCACCTAGCGGTGATTCCTACGAGCAGTACTTC
TRBV9,-,TRBJ2-7,once,CASSVTGANEQYF,TGTGCCAGCAGCGTAACCGGGGCCAACGAGCAGTACTTC
TRBV6-6,-,TRBJ1-5,-,CASSLGRGSNQPQHF,TGTGCCAGCAGCCTCGGTAGGGGTAGCAATCAGCCCCAGCATTTT
TRBV3-1,-,TRBJ1-2,-,CASSQFQQPYGYTF,TGTGCCAGCAGCCAATTCCAGCAACCCTATGGCTACACCTTC
TRBV30,-,TRBJ1-5,-,CAWSAGGFNQPQHF,TGTGCCTGGAGTGCCGGGGGGTTTAATCAGCCCCAGCATTTT
TRBV2,TRBD1,TRBJ2-5,-,CASNPDRARETQYF,TGTGCCAGCAATCCCGACAGGGCACGAGAGACCCAGTACTTC
TRBV4-1,-,TRBJ2-3,-,CASSPQSTGWDTQYF,TGCGCCAGCAGCCCCCAGAGCACGGGGTGGGATACGCAGTATTTT
TRBV20-1,TRBD2,TRBJ2-7,-,CSARASGRSNYEQYF,TGCAGTGCTAGAGCTAGCGGGAGGAGTAACTACGAGCAGTACTTC
TRBV28,-,TRBJ2-5,-,CASVGTPEETQYF,TGTGCCAGCGTCGGGACACCAGAAGAGACCCAGTACTTC
TRBV29-1,-,TRBJ2-1,-,CSVWGLVDNEQFF,TGCAGCGTCTGGGGGTTGGTTGACAATGAGCAGTTCTTC